One sample yielded the 10 T cell receptor beta chains listed below, sequenced in a study of shared clonotypes between healthy human individuals. Assay: immunoSEQ multiplex PCR; the TCRdb copy retains only in-frame clones and omits some. The sample holds about 2.4 million clones; about 92% are singletons and the top ten take over 0.12%. Sequencing input: naive CD4+ T cells sorted from blood. Noted subset: CD45RA+ positively selected. The receptors come from a man between 18 and 35 years old in good health.

Here the CDR3 reads CASSLRGAQTEAFF. For the CDR3, the DNA is TGTGCCAGCAGCTTACGGGGGGCGCAGACTGAAGCTTTCTTT. The chain is built from TRBV11-2 and TRBJ1-1, with D maybe TRBD1 (6 bases). The CDR3 length is 14 residues. Germline V gene sequence: CDR1 SGHAT, CDR2 FQNNGV. The ends were cut back, 2 bases at V and 5 bases at J, with 12 bases in the middle.

J is TRBJ1-6 and V is TRBV30; TRBD1 is a possible D gene (6 bases). The V end was cut by 2 bases, the J end by 8 bases, with 16 bases between. This CDR3 spans 15 amino acids. CDR1 and CDR2 from the germline V gene are GTSNPN and SVGIG (reference sequence). CDR3 DNA sequence: TGTGCCTGGAGTCGGAGGGGACACCCTTATTCACCCCTCCACTTT. It encodes CAWSRRGHPYSPLHF.

This clone was detected only once. The chain carries TRBV10-3 and TRBJ2-1; 10 positions agree with TRBD1. V shed 9 bases and J 5 bases; nucleotides not matched to a gene: 10. The CDR3 is 15 residues long. The germline V gene encodes CDR1 ENHRY and CDR2 SYGVKD. CDR3 sequence: CAIGTGERGHNEQFF. The CDR3, as DNA: TGTGCCATTGGGACAGGGGAAAGAGGACACAATGAGCAGTTCTTC.

This rearrangement joins TRBV29-1 to TRBJ2-3; 9 nucleotides align to TRBD2. Germline CDR1 is SQVTM and CDR2 is ANQGSEA. The length of the CDR3 is 14 residues. Trimming at V came to 7 bases and at J to 5 bases, leaving 10 bases not matched to a gene. Here the CDR3 reads CSAVTGLAGDTQYF. The CDR3 DNA reads TGCAGCGCCGTCACGGGACTAGCCGGAGATACGCAGTATTTT.

The chain employs TRBV9 and TRBJ2-1; 9 nucleotides agree with TRBD1. The length of the CDR3 is 16 residues. From germline, CDR1 is SGDLS and CDR2 YYNGEE. The trim removed 0 bases at V and 6 bases at J, leaving 7 bases unmatched. The CDR3 DNA sequence: TGTGCCAGCAGCGTAGGGTCGGGACAGGGTAGCAATGAGCAGTTCTTC. Amino acids: CASSVGSGQGSNEQFF.

This clone was counted a single time. This same CDR3 is encoded by further DNA sequences in the sample. The V call is TRBV6-5, the J call TRBJ1-2; D remains ambiguous. V lost 0 bases to trimming and J lost 2 bases, with 7 bases between them. Germline CDR1 is MNHEY and CDR2 is SVGAGI. The CDR3 runs 14 residues. CDR3 residues: CASSYSGGNYGYTF. In DNA, the CDR3 is TGTGCCAGCAGTTACTCGGGCGGGAACTATGGCTACACCTTC.

In the case of this clone: This sample also contains other DNA sequences that code for the same CDR3. The V call is TRBV5-4, the J call TRBJ1-1, with 9 bases aligning to TRBD1. V was pared by 1 base and J by 1 base, with 2 bases of the junction left unmatched. The length of the CDR3 is 15 residues. Germline assignment: CDR1 SGHNT and CDR2 YYREEE (reference sequence). This CDR3 is CASSLRTGENTEAFF. CDR3 coding DNA: TGTGCCAGCAGCTTGCGGACAGGGGAGAACACTGAAGCTTTCTTT.

In its sample, this clone was seen a few times. The gene calls are TRBV6-1 and TRBJ1-1; unclear D gene. The CDR3 contains 13 residues. Germline CDR1 MNHNS, CDR2 SASEGT. V lost 2 bases and J lost 1, with 5 bases in between. The chain's CDR3 is CASSERGNTEAFF. In nucleotides, the CDR3 is TGTGCCAGCAGTGAACGGGGGAACACTGAAGCTTTCTTT.

The V call is TRBV27, the J call TRBJ2-7, with D maybe TRBD2 (5 bases). The length of the CDR3 is 15 residues. Trimming removed 3 bases at V and 0 bases at J, with 12 bases between. CDR1 MNHEY and CDR2 SMNVEV come from the germline V gene (reference sequence). In nucleotides, the CDR3 is TGTGCCAGCAGTTTGGTCGGGGTGAGCTCCTACGAGCAGTACTTC. Translation: CASSLVGVSSYEQYF.

This rearrangement joins TRBV6-5 to TRBJ2-3; no clear D. The CDR3 runs to 15 residues. V was trimmed by 0 bases and J by 2 bases, leaving 9 bases between them. Germline CDR1 reads MNHEY; CDR2 reads SVGAGI. CDR3 coding DNA: TGTGCCAGCAGTTACTCCCCCCACTCCACAGATACGCAGTATTTT. The encoded protein is CASSYSPHSTDTQYF.